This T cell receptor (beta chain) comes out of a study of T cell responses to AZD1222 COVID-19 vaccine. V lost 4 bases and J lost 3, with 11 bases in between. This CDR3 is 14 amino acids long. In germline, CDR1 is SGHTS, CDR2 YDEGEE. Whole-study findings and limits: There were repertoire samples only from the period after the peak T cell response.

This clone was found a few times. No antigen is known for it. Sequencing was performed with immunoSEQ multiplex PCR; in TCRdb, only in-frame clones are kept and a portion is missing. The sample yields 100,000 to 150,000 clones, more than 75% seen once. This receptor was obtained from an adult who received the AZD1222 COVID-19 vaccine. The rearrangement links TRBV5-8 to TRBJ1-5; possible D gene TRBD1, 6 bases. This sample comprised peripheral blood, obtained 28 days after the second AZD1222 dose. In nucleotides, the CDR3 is TGTGCCAGCAGCCCTCGGACAGACAATCAGCCCCAGCATTTT. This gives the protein CASSPRTDNQPQHF.